The following is a T cell receptor (beta chain) sequence with its context. Its antigen is not known. Donors showed nominal health when sampled, although they likely had unrecorded immune exposures. Germline V gene data show CDR1 as SGHNT and CDR2 as YYREEE (reference sequence). The CDR3 contains 14 residues. Trimming removed 4 bases at V and 5 bases at J, with 14 bases between. This record belongs to a study of cytomegalovirus exposure and HLA in healthy donors. Study-level results: A later analysis found TCR association rates differed by HLA locus, highest for DRB1 and lowest for HLA-C.

In the PCR, 60 Vbeta and 13 Jbeta primers were used. Clones were sequenced by immunoSEQ multiplex PCR, and TCRdb holds only the in-frame ones, with some missing. The sample carries about 140,000 clones, roughly two thirds recorded once. The receptor was derived from a woman in her 40s in good health and CMV-seronegative. V and J are TRBV5-4 and TRBJ2-3, with D perhaps TRBD2 (5 bases). The specimen was PBMCs. The CDR3 DNA sequence: TGTGCCAGCAGCCCGGAGGCGTACCAAGATACGCAGTATTTT. Protein sequence: CASSPEAYQDTQYF.